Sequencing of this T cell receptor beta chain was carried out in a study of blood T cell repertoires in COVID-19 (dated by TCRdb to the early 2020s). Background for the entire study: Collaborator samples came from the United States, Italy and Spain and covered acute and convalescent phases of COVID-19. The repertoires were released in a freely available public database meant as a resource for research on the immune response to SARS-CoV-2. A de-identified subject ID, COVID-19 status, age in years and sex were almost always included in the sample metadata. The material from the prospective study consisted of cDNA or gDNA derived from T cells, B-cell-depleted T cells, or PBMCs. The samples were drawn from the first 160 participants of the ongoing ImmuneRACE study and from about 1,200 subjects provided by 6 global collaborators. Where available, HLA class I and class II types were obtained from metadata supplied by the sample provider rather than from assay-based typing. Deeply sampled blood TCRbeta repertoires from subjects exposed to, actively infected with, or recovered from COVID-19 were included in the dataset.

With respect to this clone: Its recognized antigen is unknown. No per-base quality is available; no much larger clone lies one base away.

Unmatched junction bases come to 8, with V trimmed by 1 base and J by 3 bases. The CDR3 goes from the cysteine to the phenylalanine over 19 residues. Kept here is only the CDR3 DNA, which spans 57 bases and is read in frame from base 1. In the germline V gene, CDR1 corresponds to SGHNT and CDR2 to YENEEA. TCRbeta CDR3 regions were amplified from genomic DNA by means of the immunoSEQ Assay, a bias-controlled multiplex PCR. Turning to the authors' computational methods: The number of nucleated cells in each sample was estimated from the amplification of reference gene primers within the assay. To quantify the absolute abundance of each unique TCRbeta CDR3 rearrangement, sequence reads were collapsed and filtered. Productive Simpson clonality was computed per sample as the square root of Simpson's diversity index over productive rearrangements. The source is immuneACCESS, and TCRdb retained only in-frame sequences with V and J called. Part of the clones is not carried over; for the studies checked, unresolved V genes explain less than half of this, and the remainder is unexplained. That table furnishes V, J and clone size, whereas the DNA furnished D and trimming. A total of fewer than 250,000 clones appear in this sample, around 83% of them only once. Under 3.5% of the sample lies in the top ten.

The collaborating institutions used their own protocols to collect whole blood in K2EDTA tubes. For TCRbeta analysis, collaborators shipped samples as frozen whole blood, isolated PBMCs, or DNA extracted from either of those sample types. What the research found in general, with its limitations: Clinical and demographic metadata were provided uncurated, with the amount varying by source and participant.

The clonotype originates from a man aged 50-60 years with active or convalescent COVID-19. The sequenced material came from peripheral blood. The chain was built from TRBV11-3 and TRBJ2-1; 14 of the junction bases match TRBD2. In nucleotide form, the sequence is TGTGCCAGCAGCTTAGCCGGGACTAGCGGGAGCGGGGGCTACAATGAGCAGTTCTTC. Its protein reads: CASSLAGTSGSGGYNEQFF.